The clone carrying this TCR beta chain was picked up many times. What it recognizes is unknown. These data come from a study of identical twins. TCRdb used MiXCR to reprocess the 5' RACE reads, holding one entry per CDR3 protein. The table shows 420,000 or so distinct CDR3 sequences, with 15% to 20% occurring only once. Findings of the study overall: Within monozygotic twins, out-of-frame TCR alpha sharing was underestimated by the models. High-abundance cord blood beta clonotypes had fewer insertions; memory repertoires showed none.

The CDR3 is 16 amino acids. V was pared by 6 bases and J by 2 bases, with 18 bases between. The receptor's source is a man aged 50 to 60 in good health. This sequence joins TRBV12-3 or TRBV12-4 and TRBJ2-3; D is undetermined. The sequenced sample consisted of naive T cells sorted from blood. The CDR3 DNA reads TGTGCCAGCAGCCCCTCGGCAGGCTTCCTCACAGATACGCAGTATTTT. It is translated as CASSPSAGFLTDTQYF.